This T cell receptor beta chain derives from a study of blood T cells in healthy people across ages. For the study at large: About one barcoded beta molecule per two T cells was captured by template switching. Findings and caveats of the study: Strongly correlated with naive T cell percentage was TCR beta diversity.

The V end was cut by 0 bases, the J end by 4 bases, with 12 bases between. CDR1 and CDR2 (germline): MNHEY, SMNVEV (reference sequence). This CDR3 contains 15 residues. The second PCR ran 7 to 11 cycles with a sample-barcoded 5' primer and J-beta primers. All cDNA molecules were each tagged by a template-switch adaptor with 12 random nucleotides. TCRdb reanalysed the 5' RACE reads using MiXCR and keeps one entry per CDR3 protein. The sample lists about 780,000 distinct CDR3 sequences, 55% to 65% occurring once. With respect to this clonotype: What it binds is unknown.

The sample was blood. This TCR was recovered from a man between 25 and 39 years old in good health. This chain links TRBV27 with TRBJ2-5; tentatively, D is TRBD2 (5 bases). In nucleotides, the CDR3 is TGTGCCAGCAGTTTATCGGTGACTACCCGAGAGACCCAGTACTTC. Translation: CASSLSVTTRETQYF.